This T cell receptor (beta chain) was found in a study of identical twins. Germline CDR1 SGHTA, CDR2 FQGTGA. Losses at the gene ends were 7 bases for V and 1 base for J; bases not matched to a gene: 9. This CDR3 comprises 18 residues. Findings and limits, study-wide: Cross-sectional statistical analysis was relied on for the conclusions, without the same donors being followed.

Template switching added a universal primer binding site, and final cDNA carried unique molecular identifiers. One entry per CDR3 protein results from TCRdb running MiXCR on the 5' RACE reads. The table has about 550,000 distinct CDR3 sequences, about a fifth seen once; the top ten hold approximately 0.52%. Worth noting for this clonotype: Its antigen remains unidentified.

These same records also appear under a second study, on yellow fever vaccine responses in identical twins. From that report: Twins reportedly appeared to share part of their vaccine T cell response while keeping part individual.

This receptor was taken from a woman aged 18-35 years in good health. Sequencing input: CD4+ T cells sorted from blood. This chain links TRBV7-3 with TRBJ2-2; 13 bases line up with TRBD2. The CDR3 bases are TGTGCCAGCAATTTTGGACTAGCGGGAGTTAAGAACACCGGGGAGCTGTTTTTT. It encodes CASNFGLAGVKNTGELFF.